What follows are 21 T cell receptor beta chains derived from one specimen sequenced in a study of T cell repertoires in cytomegalovirus infection. Each CDR3 protein is one row after TCRdb ran MiXCR on the reads. The sample contains some 500,000 distinct CDR3 sequences, about 33% of which appear only once. For these receptors, no antigen is known. The material was cultured PBMCs, obtained from culture after CMV antigen stimulation. The source is a human donor in good health (CMV status not recorded). Some clones in this sample may be carry-over from other donors' samples.

This clonotype was seen at least ten times. The gene calls are TRBV12-5 and TRBJ1-5; D gene unclear. CDR3 length: 15 amino acids. CDR1 is LGHNT and CDR2 is FRNRAP in the germline V gene. Trimming removed 0 bases from V and 5 bases from J, with 11 bases in between. The CDR3 here is CASGLVYGEDQPQHF. CDR3 coding DNA: TGTGCTAGTGGTTTGGTCTACGGGGAGGATCAGCCCCAGCATTTT.

The sample holds a few counts of this clonotype. This chain's CDR3 is CASSYVGSYEQYV. In DNA form, the CDR3 reads TGTGCCAGCAGTTACGTGGGGTCCTACGAGCAGTACGTC. The V gene is TRBV6-2 or TRBV6-3, the J gene TRBJ2-7; D unresolved. Germline lookup yields CDR1 MNHEY and CDR2 SVGEGT. This CDR3 is built from 13 residues. The V gene lost 2 bases and the J gene lost 1 base, with 6 bases spanning the gap.

The chain employs TRBV4-2 and TRBJ2-1; maybe TRBD2 (5 bases). This CDR3 is built from 16 residues. Per the germline V gene, CDR1 is LGHNA and CDR2 is YNFKEQ. The V end was cut by 1 base, the J end by 0 bases, with 10 bases between. CDR3 protein: CASSQGRGSSYNEQFF. For the CDR3, the DNA is TGTGCCAGCAGCCAAGGTCGGGGAAGCTCCTACAATGAGCAGTTCTTC.

This clonotype has more than one count but fewer than ten. The V gene is TRBV7-6, the J gene TRBJ2-7; 10 bases align to TRBD1. V shed 5 bases, J shed 5 bases, and the junction held 9 bases outside the gene matches. CDR3 length: 15 residues. CDR1 and CDR2 (germline): SGHVS, FNYEAQ. CDR3 region: CASSPHPGTGDEQYV. The CDR3 bases are TGTGCCAGCAGCCCTCATCCGGGGACAGGGGACGAGCAGTACGTC.

This clonotype was seen a few times. The chain combines TRBV7-2 with TRBJ1-3; perhaps TRBD1 as D (6 bases). The CDR3 runs to 15 residues. Germline CDR1 reads SGHTA; CDR2 reads FQGNSA. V was pared by 3 bases and J by 0 bases, with 9 bases between. In DNA form, the CDR3 reads TGTGCCAGCAGCTTTGGCAGGGGCTCTGGAAACACCATATATTTT. Translation gives CASSFGRGSGNTIYF.

This clonotype showed up many times. The genes are TRBV7-2 and TRBJ2-7; D remains ambiguous. The CDR3 has 17 residues. Germline V gives CDR1 SGHTA, CDR2 FQGNSA. Trimming stripped 0 bases from V and 5 bases from J, with 20 bases between. The CDR3, as DNA: TGTGCCAGCAGCTTAGCGCTAATGGGTTTCAGAAGCAACGAGCAGTACTTC. Amino acids: CASSLALMGFRSNEQYF. Complete variable domain (other parts from reference TRBV7-2 and TRBJ2-7): GAGVSQSPSNKVTEKGKDVELRCDPISGHTALYWYRQSLGQGLEFLIYFQGNSAPDKSGLPSDRFSAERTGGSVSTLTIQRTQQEDSAVYLCASSLALMGFRSNEQYFGPGTRLTVT.

As for this clonotype: This sequence may be a read error, since a much larger clone differs from it by one base. This sequence joins TRBV7-2 and TRBJ2-2; no clear D. This CDR3 spans 11 amino acids. Between the trimmed V and J ends, which lost 5 bases and 6 bases, there was a span of 4 bases. Germline V CDR1 and CDR2: SGHTA, FQGNSA. The CDR3 here is CASSPAGELFF. In nucleotides, the CDR3 is TGTGCCAGCAGCCCCGCCGGGGAGCTGTTTTTT.

This chain joins TRBV2 and TRBJ2-5; the match to TRBD2 covers 8 bases. Losses at the gene ends were 3 bases for V and 5 bases for J; bases not matched to a gene: 11. CDR3 length: 16 residues. CDR1 is SNHLY, CDR2 FYNNEI, per germline. CDR3 sequence: CASSEGERELWETQYF. DNA of the CDR3: TGTGCCAGCAGTGAGGGCGAGCGGGAGCTATGGGAGACCCAGTACTTC.

On this clonotype itself: The germline gene is not matched at one end of the junction; a read error may be the cause. The chain employs TRBV7-6 and TRBJ2-2; D is possibly TRBD1 (5 bases). In germline, CDR1 is SGHVS, CDR2 FNYEAQ. The CDR3 covers 14 residues. The CDR3 loop reads CASRLGENTGELFF. CDR3 coding DNA: TGTGCCAGCAGATTAGGGGAGAACACCGGGGAGCTGTTTTTT.

This clonotype was seen a few times. This CDR3 is CASSPQDRGTRPRSYNEQFF. CDR3 bases: TGTGCCAGCAGCCCACAGGACAGGGGCACTCGTCCCCGCTCCTACAATGAGCAGTTCTTC. V is TRBV7-9 and J is TRBJ2-1, with 9 bases aligning to TRBD1. Germline CDR1 and CDR2: SEHNR and FQNEAQ (reference sequence). With 5 bases clipped from V and 0 bases from J, the junction kept 17 bases outside the gene matches. The CDR3 loop spans 20 amino acids.

This rearrangement joins TRBV4-3 to TRBJ2-1; 8 bases align to TRBD2. Per germline, CDR1 LGHNA and CDR2 YSLEER. This CDR3 contains 16 residues. The ends lost 4 bases at V and 6 bases at J; junction bases unmatched: 11. The CDR3 sequence is CASSPHRTSRGNEQFF. In DNA form, the CDR3 reads TGCGCCAGCAGCCCGCACCGGACTAGCCGAGGCAATGAGCAGTTCTTC.

The chain carries TRBV7-2 and TRBJ2-7; TRBD2 aligns across 8 bases. V was clipped by 0 bases and J by 6 bases; unmatched bases: 13. CDR1 and CDR2 (germline): SGHTA, FQGNSA. The CDR3 is 17 residues long. The CDR3 DNA follows: TGTGCCAGCAGCTTAGCCGGAGCGGGAGCGTTCGCGGGCGAGCAGTACTTC. Its protein product is CASSLAGAGAFAGEQYF.

The J gene is TRBJ2-1, the V gene TRBV18; tentative D call: TRBD2 (5 bases). CDR3 length: 17 residues. The germline V gene encodes CDR1 KGHSH and CDR2 LQKENI. Deletions cut 3 bases from V and 9 bases from J, with 24 bases between. CDR3 in amino acids: CASSPARTPSRVGEQFF. The CDR3 DNA reads as TGTGCCAGCTCACCCGCCAGAACACCTTCGAGGGTCGGTGAGCAGTTCTTC.

The gene calls are TRBV7-3 and TRBJ2-1; D is uncertain. The V gene's germline CDR1 is SGHTA and CDR2 FQGTGA. V lost 1 base, J lost 6 bases, and 7 bases lay in between. The CDR3 length is 13 residues. CDR3 loop: CASSLRLSNEQFF. The CDR3 DNA follows: TGTGCCAGCAGCTTAAGGCTCAGCAATGAGCAGTTCTTC.

The chain has TRBV6-8 and TRBJ2-3; 11 positions match TRBD2. Germline lookup yields CDR1 MNHGY and CDR2 SAAAGT. V gave up 0 bases and J gave up 4 bases; unmatched junction bases: 9. This CDR3 spans 18 amino acids. CDR3 nucleotide sequence: TGTGCCAGCAGTTACTCGATGTTAGCGGGAGGGCCGGCAGATACGCAGTATTTT. This codes for CASSYSMLAGGPADTQYF.

This clonotype was counted ten times or more. The gene calls are TRBV7-2 and TRBJ1-1; D gene unclear. The CDR3 consists of 12 residues. Germline lookup yields CDR1 SGHTA and CDR2 FQGNSA. V was pared by 3 bases and J by 4 bases, with 6 bases between. The chain's CDR3 is CASSFWVTEAFF. CDR3 DNA sequence: TGTGCCAGCAGCTTTTGGGTCACTGAAGCTTTCTTT.

A few counts support this clonotype. This chain joins TRBV7-3 and TRBJ2-1; D possibly corresponds to TRBD1 (5 bases). V was cut by 2 bases and J by 2 bases, with 7 bases left in between. CDR3 size: 14 residues. CDR1 is SGHTA and CDR2 is FQGTGA in the germline V gene. The DNA of the CDR3 is TGTGCCAGCAGCTTACAGGGTCCCTACAATGAGCAGTTCTTC. Amino acids: CASSLQGPYNEQFF.

The chain carries TRBV5-1 and TRBJ2-5; D ambiguous. The CDR3 is made up of 13 amino acids. The V end was cut by 3 bases, the J end by 4 bases, with 10 bases between. Germline-derived CDR1 and CDR2 are SGHRS and YFSETQ. The CDR3 nucleotides are TGCGCCAGCAGCTCTCCCGACCGAGAGACCCAGTACTTC. Amino acid sequence: CASSSPDRETQYF.

This chain links TRBV4-3 with TRBJ2-2; perhaps TRBD1 as D (5 bases). CDR1 is LGHNA, CDR2 YSLEER, per germline. V shed 0 bases and J shed 6 bases, with 8 bases lying between them. CDR3 length equals 14 residues. The CDR3 loop is CASSQDRGPGELFF. The CDR3 nucleotides are TGCGCCAGCAGCCAAGATAGGGGCCCCGGGGAGCTGTTTTTT.

The chain joins TRBV25-1 to TRBJ2-7; 8 nucleotides align to TRBD2. V lost 7 bases and J lost 3; bases outside the gene matches: 5. The CDR3 runs to 13 residues. Germline-derived CDR1 and CDR2 are MGHDK and SYGVNS. CDR3 nucleotide sequence: TGTGCCAGCATCACTCGGGGGGGCTACGAGCAGTACTTC. This codes for CASITRGGYEQYF.

CDR3 DNA: TGTGCCAGCATCGTAGGTCAGAGCCTCTCCAATGAGCAGTTCTTC. It encodes CASIVGQSLSNEQFF. V is TRBV28 and J is TRBJ2-1; D call uncertain. The CDR3 sequence is 15 residues long. Germline-derived CDR1 and CDR2 are MDHEN and SYDVKM. V was clipped by 7 bases and J by 6 bases, with 19 bases between them.